Following are 3 T cell receptor beta chains from one sample sequenced in a study of cytomegalovirus exposure and HLA in healthy donors. PCR employed 60 Vbeta and 13 Jbeta primers. Produced via immunoSEQ multiplex PCR; TCRdb's table is partial and in-frame only. The sample contains approximately 110,000 clones, roughly three quarters of which appear only once. Sequencing was performed on PBMCs. The receptor set was obtained from a man aged 25 to 40 in good health and CMV-seronegative.

This clone was picked up a small number of times. This chain joins TRBV7-8 and TRBJ1-3; no clear D gene. The CDR3 consists of 18 residues. CDR1 and CDR2 from the germline V gene are SGHVS and FQNEAQ. V was trimmed by 1 base and J by 0 bases, leaving 16 bases between them. CDR3: CASSLEGAGGLSGNTIYF. CDR3 coding DNA: TGTGCCAGCAGCTTAGAGGGAGCCGGTGGCCTCTCTGGAAACACCATATATTTT.

The J gene is TRBJ2-1, the V gene TRBV6-5; 7 bases agree with TRBD2. V dropped 4 bases and J dropped 7; count of bases not matched to a gene: 13. Germline V lookup: CDR1 MNHEY, CDR2 SVGAGI. CDR3 length: 16 amino acids. Here the CDR3 reads CASSSPRGEYRNEQFF. In DNA, the CDR3 is TGTGCCAGCAGTTCCCCCCGGGGGGAGTATAGGAATGAGCAGTTCTTC.

This clone turned up a few times. The gene calls are TRBV28 and TRBJ1-5, with D perhaps matching TRBD1 (5 bases). Trimming stripped 3 bases from V and 5 bases from J, with 8 bases between. Germline V gene sequence: CDR1 MDHEN, CDR2 SYDVKM. This CDR3 spans 13 amino acids. This CDR3 is CASSLPGYQPQHF. The DNA of the CDR3 is TGTGCCAGCAGTTTGCCAGGGTATCAGCCCCAGCATTTT.